The rows below give T cell receptor beta chains drawn from one sample of a study of blood T cell repertoires in COVID-19. Profiled with immunoSEQ multiplex PCR; TCRdb holds only in-frame clones, not every one. The sample shows about 200,000 clones, 75% to 90% of them seen only once. The sequenced sample consisted of peripheral blood. These receptors all stem from a woman in her thirties or forties with acute or convalescent COVID-19. CDR3s include the opening cysteine and the closing phenylalanine or tryptophan. A D gene is named only where the DNA matches it firmly. Clone size is given for some rows only: seen once, a few or many times, or a class if the clone is expanded.

d_call j_call v_call clone_size cdr3_aa cdr3_nt
TRBD2 TRBJ2-1 TRBV27 NA CASKASGTSSYNEQFF TGTGCCAGCAAGGCTAGCGGGACCAGCTCCTACAATGAGCAGTTCTTC
TRBD1 TRBJ1-2 TRBV19 NA CASSILGQGHVYGYTF TGTGCCAGTAGTATCCTGGGACAGGGTCACGTCTATGGCTACACCTTC
TRBD2 TRBJ2-2 TRBV5-1 once CASKSSGGPNTGELFF TGCGCCAGCAAATCTAGCGGGGGGCCGAACACCGGGGAGCTGTTTTTT
TRBD1 TRBJ1-2 TRBV2 NA CASSESGQRLGYTF TGTGCCAGCAGTGAATCGGGACAGCGCCTTGGCTACACCTTC
TRBD1 TRBJ1-2 TRBV5-5 NA CASSLYRDRIDGYTF TGTGCCAGCAGCTTGTACCGGGACAGGATCGATGGCTACACCTTC
NA TRBJ1-6 TRBV6-4 NA CAFNGSYNSPLHF TGTGCCTTCAACGGCTCCTATAATTCACCCCTCCACTTT
NA TRBJ1-1 TRBV5-1 NA CASSPDRQGAFF TGCGCCAGCAGCCCAGACAGGCAGGGGGCTTTCTTT
TRBD1 TRBJ1-6 TRBV11-1 NA CASSWDSNSPLHF TGTGCCAGCAGCTGGGACAGCAATTCACCCCTCCACTTT
NA TRBJ2-5 TRBV7-6 NA CASSLAHRETQYF TGTGCCAGCAGCTTAGCGCATCGGGAGACCCAGTACTTC
NA TRBJ1-3 TRBV4-2 NA CASSDHTGSGNTIYF TGTGCCAGCAGCGACCATACAGGGTCTGGAAACACCATATATTTT
NA TRBJ1-2 TRBV30 once CAWNRNYGYTF TGTGCCTGGAACAGGAACTATGGCTACACCTTC
TRBD1 TRBJ2-2 TRBV7-8 NA CASSWDRALRTGELFF TGTGCCAGCAGCTGGGACAGGGCCCTCCGGACCGGGGAGCTGTTTTTT
NA TRBJ2-3 TRBV6-2/TRBV6-3 NA CASSSSTDTQYF TGTGCCAGCAGTTCTTCTACAGATACGCAGTATTTT
TRBD2 TRBJ2-1 TRBV13 NA CASSPTGTRGVDEQFF TGTGCCAGCAGCCCAACCGGGACTAGGGGGGTCGATGAGCAGTTCTTC
TRBD1 TRBJ1-2 TRBV11-1 NA CASSPNGQGGYTF TGTGCCAGCAGCCCGAATGGACAGGGTGGCTACACCTTC
NA TRBJ1-3 TRBV9 NA CASSVGGLSSGNTIYF TGTGCCAGCAGCGTGGGAGGTCTCAGCTCTGGAAACACCATATATTTT
TRBD1 TRBJ1-5 TRBV5-5 NA CASSLGGQGWNQPQHF TGTGCCAGCAGCTTGGGGGGACAGGGTTGGAATCAGCCCCAGCATTTT
NA TRBJ2-1 TRBV5-4 NA CASSYRGSYNEQFF TGTGCCAGCAGCTACCGCGGGTCCTACAATGAGCAGTTCTTC
NA TRBJ1-3 TRBV5-6 NA CASSLGGVSGNTIYF TGTGCCAGCAGCTTGGGCGGGGTCTCTGGAAACACCATATATTTT
TRBD1 TRBJ2-4 TRBV2 NA CASSGQGSKNIQYF TGTGCCAGCAGTGGACAGGGTTCCAAAAACATTCAGTACTTC
TRBD1 TRBJ1-2 TRBV6-5 NA CASSNPGQGDGYTF TGTGCCAGCAGCAATCCGGGACAGGGGGATGGCTACACCTTC
TRBD1 TRBJ1-2 TRBV6-5 NA CASSTGQGNGYTF TGTGCCAGCAGTACTGGACAGGGGAATGGCTACACCTTC
TRBD2 TRBJ2-1 TRBV28 NA CASSPAGLVGPRSYNEQFF TGTGCCAGCAGTCCCGCGGGACTAGTGGGGCCTAGGTCCTACAATGAGCAGTTCTTC
TRBD1 TRBJ1-2 TRBV5-6 NA CASSLGNRGYGYTF TGTGCCAGCAGCTTGGGAAACAGGGGTTATGGCTACACCTTC
NA TRBJ2-1 TRBV6-5 NA CASSPRGFYNEQFF TGTGCCAGCAGTCCCCGGGGGTTTTACAATGAGCAGTTCTTC
NA TRBJ2-5 TRBV27 NA CASRLGTAGETQYF TGTGCCAGCAGATTAGGGACAGCGGGAGAGACCCAGTACTTC
NA TRBJ1-6 TRBV19 NA CASSIVRLDSPLHF TGTGCCAGTAGTATTGTCAGGTTGGATTCACCCCTCCACTTT
TRBD1 TRBJ1-1 TRBV4-2 NA CASSQDAQGDLTAFF TGTGCCAGCAGCCAAGATGCGCAGGGGGATCTGACGGCTTTCTTT
NA TRBJ1-4 TRBV15 NA CATSRQGIGEKLFF TGTGCCACCAGCAGACAGGGGATTGGGGAAAAACTGTTTTTT
TRBD1 TRBJ2-4 TRBV5-4 NA CASSLPDRVDIQYF TGTGCCAGCAGCCTTCCGGACAGGGTCGACATTCAGTACTTC
TRBD2 TRBJ2-3 TRBV5-5 NA CASIGGTSGTDTQYF TGTGCCAGCATCGGGGGGACTAGCGGCACAGATACGCAGTATTTT
NA TRBJ1-2 TRBV6-5 NA CASRSTDSNYGYTF TGTGCCAGCAGGTCGACAGATTCTAACTATGGCTACACCTTC
NA TRBJ2-5 TRBV7-6 NA CASGALFVADQVRETQYF TGTGCCAGCGGCGCCCTGTTTGTAGCGGACCAAGTTCGGGAGACCCAGTACTTC
TRBD1 TRBJ1-3 TRBV5-1 NA CASSLMGQDSGNTIYF TGCGCCAGCAGCCTGATGGGACAGGATTCTGGAAACACCATATATTTT
NA TRBJ2-1 TRBV7-6 NA CASSLALAPAGAVWNEQFF TGTGCCAGCAGCTTAGCGCTCGCGCCTGCGGGCGCGGTTTGGAATGAGCAGTTCTTC
NA TRBJ2-3 TRBV6-2/TRBV6-3 NA CASSYSASTDTQYF TGTGCCAGCAGTTACTCGGCTAGCACAGATACGCAGTATTTT
NA TRBJ1-5 TRBV6-6 NA CASSPPPQGGKKSQPQHF TGTGCCAGCAGTCCCCCCCCACAGGGTGGGAAAAAGAGTCAGCCCCAGCATTTT
NA TRBJ1-2 TRBV6-4 NA CASSDYNGYTF TGTGCCAGCAGTGACTATAATGGCTACACCTTC
TRBD1 TRBJ2-5 TRBV5-1 NA CASSPTQYRGREETQYF TGCGCCAGCAGCCCCACACAATACAGGGGGCGGGAAGAGACCCAGTACTTC
NA TRBJ1-2 TRBV6-1 NA CASSEAYDRWGYTF TGTGCCAGCAGTGAAGCATATGACAGGTGGGGCTACACCTTC
NA TRBJ1-6 TRBV25-1 NA CASRREPHNSPLHF TGTGCCAGCCGAAGGGAGCCCCATAATTCACCCCTCCACTTT
TRBD2 TRBJ2-3 TRBV3-1/TRBV3-2 NA CASSRGRVWTDTQYF TGTGCCAGCAGCCGAGGGAGGGTTTGGACAGATACGCAGTATTTT